This T cell receptor beta chain was sequenced in a study of T cells after yellow fever vaccination (dated by TCRdb to the late 2010s). For context, the study as a whole: The SMART-Seq v4 Ultra Low Input RNA kit was used to prepare libraries from fractions with low cell numbers. Bulk TCR alpha and beta repertoires were sequenced longitudinally to track T-cell clones before and after primary and booster YFV17D yellow fever vaccination. Two healthy male donors, one aged 18 to 30 and one aged 30 to 40 years, made up the cohort. Blood was collected at multiple timepoints before and after primary and secondary immunization, and bulk PBMC replicates and cell subsets were isolated.

The study at large found these results: FACS-sorted repertoires could contain abundant contaminating clonotypes from the bulk population, so computational filtering was required. The secondary T-cell response was weaker than the primary response but faster, peaking on day 5 instead of day 15. Only two donors were included in the study, so the extent to which the findings can be generalized is limited. A small fraction of clonotypes showed up in both the CD4 and CD8 compartments, probably as a result of convergent recombination. After the booster, most of the clones that had expanded following primary vaccination were detected again (roughly 96% of CD4 and 80% to 90% of CD8), which suggests that memory was broadly maintained.

The sample's treatment or condition label is to be understood as: live attenuated yellow fever vaccine strain. At every blood-draw timepoint, two biological replicates of bulk PBMCs were collected. A standard Ficoll-Paque protocol was used to isolate PBMCs from peripheral blood. TriZol was used to extract RNA from bulk PBMCs, CD4 and CD8 fractions, and dextramer-positive and dextramer-negative fractions. TCR cDNA was synthesized by 5'RACE template switching, through which a universal primer site and unique molecular identifiers were introduced. Priming for cDNA synthesis came from both the TCR alpha and TCR beta constant segments. Library amplification used two PCR steps, and the second PCR step added sample barcodes and sequencing adapters. Sequencing of the libraries was done on either Illumina HiSeq 2500 (2x100 bp) or NovaSeq (2x150 bp). As for how the authors treated the data: Demultiplexing of reads and collapsing into UMI consensus sequences were performed with MIGEC, and V(D)J alignment was carried out with MiXCR. Clonotypes responding to the vaccine were identified with edgeR on replicate PBMC samples, with the criteria of FDR below 0.01 and a log2 fold change above 5 up to day 15. CD4 or CD8 identity was assigned to each bulk clonotype according to whether the clonotype was present at higher abundance in the sequenced CD4 repertoire or the sequenced CD8 repertoire. TCRdb handled the public reads itself, with Q25 trimming in fastp and clone calling in MiXCR, and kept productive beta chains. Duplicate CDR3 protein sequences are folded into a single record with the most common DNA and genes. TCRdb assigned the V and J calls; the authors' analysis was not used. The table for this sample lists some 560,000 distinct CDR3 sequences; about 17% of them were counted only once. The leading ten clones occupy roughly 17% of the sample.

From the cysteine through the phenylalanine, the CDR3 covers 15 amino acids. Of all the DNA, just the CDR3 is kept, 45 bases in frame from base 1. This clonotype was detected a few times. The antigen it recognizes is unknown. The input lacks base qualities; no much larger clone sits a single base away. The rearrangement joined TRBV21-1 to TRBJ1-1; the table's D call of TRBD1 was not tested on the DNA. TRBV21-1 is a known pseudogene. This TCR was sampled from a man aged 18-30 years who received the YFV17D yellow fever vaccine. The sequences come from PBMCs, collected about 5 days after the first yellow fever vaccination. The CDR3 here reads CASSKDHGGNTEAFF. The sequenced DNA: TGTGCCAGCAGCAAAGACCACGGGGGGAACACTGAAGCTTTCTTT.